This T cell receptor (beta chain) is drawn from a study of blood T cell repertoires in COVID-19. The overall study: The United States, Italy and Spain provided the acute and convalescent COVID-19 samples.

Study members were between roughly 18 and 100 years old and lived in around 24 US regions. The J segment lost 8 bases and the V segment lost 6 bases, leaving 3 bases of the junction unmatched. The germline V gene has CDR1 WNHNN and CDR2 SYGVQD (reference sequence). CDR3 length: 13 amino acids. As processed by the authors: Cell counts per sample came from amplifying reference gene primers. Sequencing was performed with immunoSEQ multiplex PCR; in TCRdb, only in-frame clones are kept and a portion is missing. V, J and clone size are those of that table, while D and trimming were read from the DNA. The sample contains approximately 260,000 clones, approximately 86% of which appear only once.

The chain carries TRBV10-1 and TRBJ1-4; 10 nucleotides agree with TRBD1. The source is a woman between 35 and 50 years old with acute COVID-19. The material sequenced was PBMCs or T cells enriched from blood (not recorded which). As DNA, the CDR3 is TGCGCCAGCAGCCGGGACAGGGGCGAAAAACTGTTTTTT. Its translation is CASSRDRGEKLFF.